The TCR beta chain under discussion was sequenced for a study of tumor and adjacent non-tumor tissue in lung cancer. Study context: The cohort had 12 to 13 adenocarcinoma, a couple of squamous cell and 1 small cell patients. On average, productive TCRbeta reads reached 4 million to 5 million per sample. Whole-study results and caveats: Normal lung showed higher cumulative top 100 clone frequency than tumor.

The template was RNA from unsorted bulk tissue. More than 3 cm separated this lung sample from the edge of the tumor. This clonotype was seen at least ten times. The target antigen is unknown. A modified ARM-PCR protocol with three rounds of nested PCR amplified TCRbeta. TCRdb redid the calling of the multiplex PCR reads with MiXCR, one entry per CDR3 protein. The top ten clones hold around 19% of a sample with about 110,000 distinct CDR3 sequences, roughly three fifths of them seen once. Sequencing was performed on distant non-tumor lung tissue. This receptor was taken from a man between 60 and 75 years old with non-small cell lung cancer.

This CDR3 is CASKGGTDTQYF. The DNA for the CDR3 is TGTGCCAGCAAGGGAGGCACAGATACGCAGTATTTT. The V call is TRBV6-2 or TRBV6-3, the J call TRBJ2-3; a weak D match, TRBD2 (5 bases). Per the germline V gene, CDR1 is MNHEY and CDR2 is SVGEGT. CDR3 length equals 12 residues. V was clipped by 7 bases and J by 1 base, with 6 bases between them.